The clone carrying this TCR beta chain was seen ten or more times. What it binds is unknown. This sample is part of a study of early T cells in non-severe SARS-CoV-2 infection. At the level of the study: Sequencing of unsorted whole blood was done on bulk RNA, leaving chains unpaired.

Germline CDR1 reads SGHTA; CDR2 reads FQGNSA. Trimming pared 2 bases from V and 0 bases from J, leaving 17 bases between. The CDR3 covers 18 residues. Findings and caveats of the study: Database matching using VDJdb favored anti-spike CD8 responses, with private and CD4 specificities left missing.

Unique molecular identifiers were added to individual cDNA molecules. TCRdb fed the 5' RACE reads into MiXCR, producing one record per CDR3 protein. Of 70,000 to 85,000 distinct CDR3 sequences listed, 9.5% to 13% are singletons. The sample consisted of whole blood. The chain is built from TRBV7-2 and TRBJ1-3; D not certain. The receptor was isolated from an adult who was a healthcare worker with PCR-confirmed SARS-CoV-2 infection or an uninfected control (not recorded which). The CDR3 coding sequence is TGTGCCAGCAGCTTATGGGCTCAACGGGATTCCTCTGGAAACACCATATATTTT. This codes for CASSLWAQRDSSGNTIYF.